A single sample gave rise to the 4 T cell receptor beta chains below, sequenced in a study of CD8 T cells in ankylosing spondylitis. Via MiXCR, TCRdb re-called the 5' RACE reads, giving one row per CDR3 protein. Found here are more than 150,000 distinct CDR3 sequences, 15% to 20% of them singletons; the top ten hold 4.3%. The source material was blood, either unsorted or a sorted T cell fraction (not recorded which). The source of these receptors is a male donor under 30 with ankylosing spondylitis or in good health (not recorded which).

In this sample, this clonotype turned up many times. The CDR3 DNA sequence: TGCGCCAGCAGCCAACAAAGGGTCCGGACGGGAGGGGGGGATGAGCAGTTCTTC. It specifies CASSQQRVRTGGGDEQFF. This sequence joins TRBV4-3 and TRBJ2-1, with 8 nucleotides matching TRBD2. The CDR3 covers 18 residues. The germline V gene has CDR1 LGHNA and CDR2 YSLEER. Germline trimming cut 2 bases from V and 8 bases from J; bases unmatched to any gene: 17.

The chain links TRBV7-6 to TRBJ2-1, with D hard to call. The V gene lost 5 bases and the J gene lost 6 bases, with 20 bases spanning the gap. The CDR3 covers 16 residues. CDR1 is SGHVS, CDR2 FNYEAQ, per germline. CDR3 in DNA: TGTGCCAGCAGCCCGGCTGGGTTTGGAATCTCCAATGAGCAGTTCTTC. Its translation: CASSPAGFGISNEQFF. The complete variable domain, with remaining parts taken from reference TRBV7-6 and TRBJ2-1, reads GAGVSQSPRYKVTKRGQDVALRCDPISGHVSLYWYRQALGQGPEFLTYFNYEAQQDKSGLPNDRFSAERPEGSISTLTIQRTEQRDSAMYRCASSPAGFGISNEQFFGPGTRLTVL.

This clonotype was counted ten times or more. This rearrangement joins TRBV12-3 or TRBV12-4 to TRBJ2-2; D remains ambiguous. Trimming left V 10 bases short and J 6 bases short, with 9 bases between. The CDR3 is 11 residues long. CDR3 sequence reads: CAIRAPGELFF. CDR3 coding DNA: TGTGCCATAAGAGCGCCCGGGGAGCTGTTTTTT.

This clonotype was observed many times. J is TRBJ2-5 and V is TRBV4-1; D gene unclear. In germline, CDR1 is MGHRA, CDR2 YSYEKL. The ends were cut back, 3 bases at V and 1 base at J, with 6 bases in the middle. CDR3 length: 13 residues. CDR3 bases: TGCGCCAGCAGCCAGCTGGTCCAAGAGACCCAGTACTTC. Its protein is CASSQLVQETQYF.